The clone carrying this T cell receptor beta chain occurred many times. The sample is drawn from a study of patients and donors after allogeneic stem cell transplantation. TCRdb used MiXCR to reprocess the RT-PCR reads, holding one entry per CDR3 protein. The sample contains about a million distinct CDR3 sequences, 15% to 20% of which appear only once. The source is a human donor who was either an allogeneic HSCT recipient or a stem cell or donor lymphocyte infusion donor (not recorded which). It is not recorded whose cells these are; they may come from a transplant donor. Sequenced input: blood, either unsorted or a sorted T cell fraction (not recorded which).

CDR3 DNA sequence: TGTGCCACCAGTGATACCTCCGGGACTAGCGGGAGGAATGAGCAGTTCTTC. Its translation is CATSDTSGTSGRNEQFF. J is TRBJ2-1 and V is TRBV24-1, with 15 bases lining up with TRBD2. Losses at the gene ends were 3 bases for V and 7 bases for J; bases not matched to a gene: 6. The CDR3 covers 17 residues. CDR1 and CDR2 (germline): KGHDR, SFDVKD.